The rows below give T cell receptor beta chains drawn from one sample of a study of blood T cell repertoires in COVID-19. The method was immunoSEQ multiplex PCR; TCRdb's version includes in-frame clones alone and lacks a portion of them. The table records tens of thousands of clones, around 85% of them present only once. The sequencing sample was made of peripheral blood. The receptors come from a human donor in a cohort sampled during active COVID-19. Each CDR3 is given with its conserved first and last residue. The D gene is left open where the match is weak. Rows give clone size only sometimes, using once, few, many, or a class for an expanded clone.

V gene	D gene	clone size	CDR3 length	J gene	CDR3 DNA	CDR3 protein
TRBV5-6	NA	NA	17	TRBJ2-2	TGTGCCAGCAGCTTGGCCTTCAGGACACATCAGACCGGGGAGCTGTTTTTT	CASSLAFRTHQTGELFF
TRBV14	TRBD1	NA	15	TRBJ2-7	TGTGCCAGCAGCCAACCCGGGACAGGCACCTACGAGCAGTACTTC	CASSQPGTGTYEQYF
TRBV7-9	NA	NA	14	TRBJ1-1	TGTGCCAGCAGCTACGGAGTTCAAGGAACTGAAGCTTTCTTT	CASSYGVQGTEAFF
TRBV19	TRBD1	NA	18	TRBJ2-6	TGTGCCAGTAGCCCGGGACAGGGGGCTAACTCTGGGGCCAACGTCCTGACTTTC	CASSPGQGANSGANVLTF
TRBV6-1	NA	NA	14	TRBJ2-5	TGTGCCAGCAGTGAACGGGGGACAGTAGAGACCCAGTACTTC	CASSERGTVETQYF
TRBV7-9	TRBD2	NA	15	TRBJ2-3	TGTGCCAGCAGCGACTATAGCGGGATCTCAGATACGCAGTATTTT	CASSDYSGISDTQYF
TRBV12-5	NA	few	12	TRBJ1-5	TGTGCTAGTGGTCCCGGGGATCAGCCCCAGCATTTT	CASGPGDQPQHF
TRBV19	NA	NA	14	TRBJ1-6	TGTGCCAGTAGTCCGTCAGGGCCGAATTCACCCCTCCACTTT	CASSPSGPNSPLHF
TRBV5-1	NA	few	16	TRBJ2-2	TGCGCCAGCAGCGCCGGGTTCTTCGGCGGCACCGGGGAGCTGTTTTTT	CASSAGFFGGTGELFF
TRBV2	TRBD1	NA	12	TRBJ1-2	TGTGCCAGCCGACAGGGGGGTGATGGCTACACCTTC	CASRQGGDGYTF
TRBV19	TRBD1	few	16	TRBJ2-1	TGTGCCAGTAGTCCTCCCCAGGGGGCGGTTTACAATGAGCAGTTCTTC	CASSPPQGAVYNEQFF
TRBV11-2	TRBD2	NA	15	TRBJ2-7	TGTGCCAGCAGCTCCTTCGGGACGGGAGGGGACGAGCAGTACTTC	CASSSFGTGGDEQYF
TRBV27	TRBD2	NA	16	TRBJ2-1	TGTGCCACCCTAGCGGGAGGGCCGGATAGTAGTAATGAGCAGTTCTTC	CATLAGGPDSSNEQFF
TRBV24-1	NA	few	15	TRBJ2-3	TGTGCCACCAGTGATCGGGCGGGCGGCACAGATACGCAGTATTTT	CATSDRAGGTDTQYF
TRBV4-1	TRBD2	NA	16	TRBJ2-5	TGCGCCAGCAGCCAAGGGACTAGCGGGAGGAGGGAGACCCAGTACTTC	CASSQGTSGRRETQYF
TRBV6-2/TRBV6-3	NA	NA	13	TRBJ2-2	TGTGCCAGCAGCCCAACAGGGAGAAGGGAGCTGTTTTTT	CASSPTGRRELFF
TRBV10-1	TRBD1	NA	13	TRBJ1-2	TGCGCCAGCAGTACCGGGACAGGGGCTGGCTACACCTTC	CASSTGTGAGYTF
TRBV7-2	NA	NA	19	TRBJ2-6	TGTGCCAGCAGCCCTTCGGGAGGGACAGCTGTCCCTGGGGCCAACGTCCTGACTTTC	CASSPSGGTAVPGANVLTF
TRBV7-2	TRBD1	NA	14	TRBJ1-5	TGTGCCAGCAGCGCCGACAGGGGGCATCAGCCCCAGCATTTT	CASSADRGHQPQHF
TRBV5-1	NA	NA	13	TRBJ2-2	TGCGCCAGCAGCATTGGCGGGCGAGGGGAGCTGTTTTTT	CASSIGGRGELFF
TRBV11-2	NA	NA	15	TRBJ2-7	TGTGCCAGCAGCCCCACCACGGGACAATTCTACGAGCAGTACTTC	CASSPTTGQFYEQYF
TRBV21-1	NA	NA	17	TRBJ1-5	TGTGCCAGCAGCAAAGGCGCGGGGGGCGTTTGCAATCAGCCCCAGCATTTT	CASSKGAGGVCNQPQHF
TRBV5-1	TRBD1	NA	13	TRBJ1-2	TGCGCCAGCAGCTCCCAGGGGGAGGATGGCTACACCTTC	CASSSQGEDGYTF
TRBV7-6	TRBD1	NA	15	TRBJ1-4	TGTGCCAGCAGCTCGGGGACAGGGACTAATGAAAAACTGTTTTTT	CASSSGTGTNEKLFF
TRBV19	TRBD1	NA	15	TRBJ1-2	TGTGCCAGTAGTATCGGACAGGTCCAATTTTATGGCTACACCTTC	CASSIGQVQFYGYTF
TRBV5-1	TRBD2	few	15	TRBJ2-3	TGCGCCAGCACGACTAGCGGGGCTAGCACAGATACGCAGTATTTT	CASTTSGASTDTQYF
TRBV5-1	TRBD1	once	14	TRBJ2-1	TGCGCCAGCAGCAAGGGACAGGGAGCAAGCGAGCAGTTCTTC	CASSKGQGASEQFF
TRBV5-5	TRBD2	NA	15	TRBJ2-2	TGTGCCAGCAGCTTGGCGCTAGCGGCCACCGGGGAGCTGTTTTTT	CASSLALAATGELFF